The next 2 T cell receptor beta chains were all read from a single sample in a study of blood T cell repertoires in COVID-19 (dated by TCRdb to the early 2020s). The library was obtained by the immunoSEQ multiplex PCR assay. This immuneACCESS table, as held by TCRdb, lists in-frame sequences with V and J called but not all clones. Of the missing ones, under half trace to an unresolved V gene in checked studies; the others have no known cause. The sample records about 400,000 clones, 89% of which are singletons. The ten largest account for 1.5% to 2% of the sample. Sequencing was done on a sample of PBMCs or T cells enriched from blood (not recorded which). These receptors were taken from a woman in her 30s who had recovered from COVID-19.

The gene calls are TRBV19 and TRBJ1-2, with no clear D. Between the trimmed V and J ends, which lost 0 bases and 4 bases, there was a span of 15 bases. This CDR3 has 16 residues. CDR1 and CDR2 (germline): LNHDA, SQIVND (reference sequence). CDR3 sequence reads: CASSIDVSGGAYGYTF. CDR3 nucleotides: TGTGCCAGTAGTATAGATGTCAGTGGTGGTGCCTATGGCTACACCTTC.

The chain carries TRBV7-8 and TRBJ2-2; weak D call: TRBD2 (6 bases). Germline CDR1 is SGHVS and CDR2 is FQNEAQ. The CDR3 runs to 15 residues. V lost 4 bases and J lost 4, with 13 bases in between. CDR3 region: CASSSRRGSTGELFF. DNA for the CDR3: TGTGCCAGCAGCTCCCGGAGGGGTAGCACCGGGGAGCTGTTTTTT. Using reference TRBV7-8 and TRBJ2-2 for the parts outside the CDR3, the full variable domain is GAGVSQSPRYKVAKRGQDVALRCDPISGHVSLFWYQQALGQGPEFLTYFQNEAQLDKSGLPSDRFFAERPEGSVSTLKIQRTQQEDSAVYLCASSSRRGSTGELFFGEGSRLTVL.